Below are 18 T cell receptor beta chains sequenced from a single sample in a study of blood T cell repertoires in COVID-19. Produced via immunoSEQ multiplex PCR; TCRdb's table is partial and in-frame only. The profile shows about 120,000 clones, roughly nine tenths of them singletons. Specimen: peripheral blood. The receptors were sampled from a man between 65 and 85 years old with active or convalescent COVID-19.

This rearrangement joins TRBV10-1 to TRBJ2-2, with TRBD1 matching 7 bases. The CDR3 extends over 15 amino acids. The trim removed 7 bases at V and 1 base at J, leaving 6 bases unmatched. Germline V CDR1 and CDR2: WNHNN, SYGVQD (reference sequence). CDR3 region: CASKTGRRNTGELFF. The CDR3 DNA is TGCGCCAGCAAGACAGGGCGCCGGAACACCGGGGAGCTGTTTTTT.

The chain has TRBV12-3 or TRBV12-4 and TRBJ2-2; no definite D call. The CDR3 has 12 residues. V gave up 6 bases and J gave up 6 bases, with 8 bases separating them. The CDR3 DNA reads as TGTGCCAGCAGGCCGCAGGCCGGGGAGCTGTTTTTT. Translated, it gives CASRPQAGELFF.

The chain has TRBV5-1 and TRBJ2-5, with 9 bases fitting TRBD1. Germline V gene lookup returns CDR1 SGHRS and CDR2 YFSETQ. J was trimmed by 4 bases and V by 0 bases; bases with no gene match: 4. The CDR3 contains 15 residues. CDR3: CASSLGTGGGETQYF. The CDR3 nucleotides read TGCGCCAGCAGCTTGGGCACAGGGGGCGGAGAGACCCAGTACTTC.

V and J are TRBV6-5 and TRBJ2-2, with TRBD2 matching 7 bases. The J segment lost 4 bases and the V segment lost 0 bases, leaving 2 bases of the junction unmatched. Germline-derived CDR1 and CDR2 are MNHEY and SVGAGI. This CDR3 has 15 residues. CDR3 sequence: CASSYSGGGTGELFF. CDR3 DNA: TGTGCCAGCAGTTACTCCGGCGGGGGCACCGGGGAGCTGTTTTTT.

This clone has a handful of counts. V is TRBV10-3 and J is TRBJ2-1; 7 bases are shared with TRBD1. The CDR3 spans 15 residues. CDR1 and CDR2 (germline): ENHRY, SYGVKD. V was clipped by 0 bases and J by 3 bases; unmatched bases: 2. CDR3 sequence (DNA): TGTGCCATCAGTGAGTCAGGGGGCAACTACAATGAGCAGTTCTTC. It codes for CAISESGGNYNEQFF.

This chain connects TRBV6-5 to TRBJ2-7, with 12 positions matching TRBD2. The CDR3 is made up of 14 amino acids. V lost 5 bases to trimming and J lost 5 bases; unmatched junction nucleotides: 4. CDR1 and CDR2 from the germline V gene are MNHEY and SVGAGI. The CDR3 nucleotides read TGTGCCAGCAGTCTAGCGGGAGGGCCAGACGAGCAGTACTTC. This gives the protein CASSLAGGPDEQYF.

This clone was counted a single time. This chain links TRBV19 with TRBJ1-2; 9 nucleotides agree with TRBD1. The germline V gene has CDR1 LNHDA and CDR2 SQIVND (reference sequence). The CDR3 runs 15 residues. The ends lost 3 bases at V and 7 bases at J; junction bases unmatched: 9. CDR3 sequence (DNA): TGTGCCAGTAGTATTCTGGTTACAGGGGGCAGTGGCTACACCTTC. Protein: CASSILVTGGSGYTF.

The genes are TRBV7-9 and TRBJ1-1; 9 bases fit TRBD1. Germline loops: CDR1 SEHNR, CDR2 FQNEAQ (reference sequence). The CDR3 is made up of 17 amino acids. V was clipped by 2 bases and J by 6 bases; unmatched bases: 13. The CDR3 loop is CASSLRGSGTGNSEAFF. The CDR3 DNA is TGTGCCAGCAGCTTAAGGGGCTCCGGGACAGGGAATTCTGAAGCTTTCTTT.

This clone was detected only once. The chain employs TRBV27 and TRBJ2-1; 11 positions match TRBD2. CDR1 is MNHEY, CDR2 SMNVEV, per germline (reference sequence). Trimming took 10 bases from V and 10 from J; bases not matched to a gene: 15. The CDR3 loop spans 15 amino acids. CDR3 residues: CATSTSGEGLLEQFF. In nucleotides, the CDR3 is TGTGCCACCTCGACTAGCGGGGAGGGGCTATTGGAGCAGTTCTTC.

The J gene is TRBJ2-5, the V gene TRBV4-1, with D hard to call. Germline CDR1 and CDR2: MGHRA and YSYEKL. V was shortened by 0 bases and J by 5 bases, with 13 bases between the two germline ends. The CDR3 has 15 amino acids. CDR3 in amino acids: CASSQELRSLETQYF. CDR3 nucleotides: TGCGCCAGCAGCCAAGAACTGCGCTCCCTGGAGACCCAGTACTTC.

The rearrangement uses TRBV5-1 and TRBJ1-1, with 7 nucleotides matching TRBD1. The CDR3 is made up of 15 amino acids. Germline assignment: CDR1 SGHRS and CDR2 YFSETQ. The trim removed 3 bases at V and 3 bases at J, leaving 8 bases unmatched. CDR3 amino acids: CASSSTTGRYTEAFF. The CDR3 nucleotides are TGCGCCAGCAGCTCCACGACAGGGAGATACACTGAAGCTTTCTTT. The entire variable domain, with the rest obtained from reference TRBV5-1 and TRBJ1-1, is as follows: KAGVTQTPRYLIKTRGQQVTLSCSPISGHRSVSWYQQTPGQGLQFLFEYFSETQRNKGNFPGRFSGRQFSNSRSEMNVSTLELGDSALYLCASSSTTGRYTEAFFGQGTRLTVV.

The chain recombines TRBV11-2 with TRBJ1-4; TRBD1 matches 9 bases. The CDR3 has 15 amino acids. Germline V gives CDR1 SGHAT, CDR2 FQNNGV. Losses at the gene ends were 5 bases for V and 8 bases for J; bases not matched to a gene: 9. CDR3 nucleotides: TGTGCCAGCAGCGGACGGACAGGGGTGATAGAAAAACTGTTTTTT. Translated: CASSGRTGVIEKLFF.

The rearrangement links TRBV5-1 to TRBJ2-1; 9 nucleotides align to TRBD2. This CDR3 has 15 residues. Germline CDR1 SGHRS, CDR2 YFSETQ. The V gene end was trimmed by 4 bases and the J gene end by 4 bases; junction bases not matched to a gene: 6. The CDR3 region is CASSRGLARYNEQFF. The CDR3 coding sequence is TGCGCCAGCAGCCGTGGACTAGCGCGGTACAATGAGCAGTTCTTC.

This clone was found once. This chain connects TRBV10-3 to TRBJ1-4; D ambiguous. CDR3 length: 13 amino acids. The germline CDR1 and CDR2 sequences are ENHRY and SYGVKD. Trimming removed 6 bases at V and 4 bases at J, with 9 bases between. The DNA of the CDR3 is TGTGCCATCAGAGCGGTGGGTAATGAAAAACTGTTTTTT. Its translation is CAIRAVGNEKLFF.

The V and J genes are TRBV5-4 and TRBJ1-1; D is ambiguous. With 4 bases removed from V and 0 bases from J, the gap between germline ends came to 13 bases. The CDR3 is made up of 15 amino acids. Germline CDR1 and CDR2: SGHNT and YYREEE (reference sequence). This CDR3 reads CASSPGMKMNTEAFF. DNA for the CDR3: TGTGCCAGCAGCCCCGGTATGAAGATGAACACTGAAGCTTTCTTT.

This clone was observed a single time. The V and J genes are TRBV15 and TRBJ1-5, with TRBD1 matching over 9 bases. The CDR3 is made up of 15 amino acids. The germline CDR1 and CDR2 sequences are LNHNV and YYDKDF (reference sequence). J lost 6 bases, V lost 6 bases, and 9 bases had no gene match. The DNA of the CDR3 is TGTGCCACCAGTACCACAGGGGGCGCAGGTCAGCCCCAGCATTTT. This encodes CATSTTGGAGQPQHF.

CDR3 loop: CASSQVAVGGYTF. The CDR3 DNA follows: TGTGCCAGCAGCCAAGTCGCGGTAGGTGGCTACACCTTC. This rearrangement joins TRBV4-2 to TRBJ1-2; D unresolved. The germline CDR1 and CDR2 sequences are LGHNA and YNFKEQ. Deletions cut 1 base from V and 7 bases from J, with 10 bases between. The CDR3 contains 13 residues.

This clone showed up just a few times. The chain has TRBV28 and TRBJ2-2; 12 bases map to TRBD1. The CDR3 consists of 18 residues. The V segment lost 0 bases and the J segment 2 bases; nucleotides outside the gene matches: 4. The germline CDR1 and CDR2 sequences are MDHEN and SYDVKM. The CDR3 sequence is CASSLWGQGAANTGELFF. CDR3 bases: TGTGCCAGCAGTTTATGGGGACAGGGGGCGGCAAACACCGGGGAGCTGTTTTTT.